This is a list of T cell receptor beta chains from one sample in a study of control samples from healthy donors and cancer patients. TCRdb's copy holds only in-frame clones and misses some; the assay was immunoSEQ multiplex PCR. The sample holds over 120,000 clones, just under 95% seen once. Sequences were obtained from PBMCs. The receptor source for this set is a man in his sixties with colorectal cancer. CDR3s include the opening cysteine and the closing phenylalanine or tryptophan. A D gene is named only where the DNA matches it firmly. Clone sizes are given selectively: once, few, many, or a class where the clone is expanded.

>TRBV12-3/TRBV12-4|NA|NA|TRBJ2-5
CASSLNLRETQYF
TGTGCCAGCAGTTTAAACCTCCGAGAGACCCAGTACTTC
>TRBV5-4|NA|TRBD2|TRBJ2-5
CASSFSGGPASQETQYF
TGTGCCAGCAGCTTTAGCGGGGGGCCTGCTTCCCAAGAGACCCAGTACTTC
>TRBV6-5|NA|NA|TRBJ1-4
CASNFEGLEKLFF
TGTGCCAGCAATTTCGAGGGTTTAGAAAAACTGTTTTTT
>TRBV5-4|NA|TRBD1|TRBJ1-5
CASSLTGQGDYSNQPQHF
TGTGCCAGCAGCTTAACAGGACAGGGCGACTATAGCAATCAGCCCCAGCATTTT
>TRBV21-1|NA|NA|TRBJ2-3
CASSVHRSAQYF
TGTGCCAGCAGCGTTCACCGTTCCGCGCAGTATTTT
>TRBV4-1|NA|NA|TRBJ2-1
CASSQALRSSTSSYNEQFF
TGCGCCAGCAGCCAAGCCCTCCGGTCTAGCACTAGCTCCTACAATGAGCAGTTCTTC
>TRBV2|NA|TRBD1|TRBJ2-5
CASSGTGRETQYF
TGTGCCAGCAGTGGGACAGGGAGAGAGACCCAGTACTTC
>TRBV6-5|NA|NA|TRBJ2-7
CASSSRTKSYEQYF
TGTGCCAGCAGTTCCCGGACTAAATCCTACGAGCAGTACTTC
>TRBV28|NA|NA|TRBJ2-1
CAILRGEEQFF
TGTGCCATCTTGAGGGGAGAGGAGCAGTTCTTC
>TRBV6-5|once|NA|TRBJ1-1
CASSPRADTEAFF
TGTGCCAGCAGTCCCCGCGCGGACACTGAAGCTTTCTTT
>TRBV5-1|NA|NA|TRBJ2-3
CASSLVAGADTQYF
TGCGCCAGCAGCTTGGTGGCAGGGGCAGATACGCAGTATTTT
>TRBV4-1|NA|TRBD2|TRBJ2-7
CASWGGGLEQYF
TGCGCCAGCTGGGGGGGTGGACTCGAGCAGTACTTC
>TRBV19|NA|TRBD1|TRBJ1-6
CASSTTGTGDSPLHF
TGTGCCAGTAGTACTACCGGGACAGGGGATTCACCCCTCCACTTT
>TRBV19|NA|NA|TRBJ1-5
CASSIPGRAQPQHF
TGTGCCAGTAGTATTCCCGGCAGGGCTCAGCCCCAGCATTTT
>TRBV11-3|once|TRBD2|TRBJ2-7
CASSERPGLADEQYF
TGTGCCAGCAGCGAACGACCGGGACTAGCGGACGAGCAGTACTTC
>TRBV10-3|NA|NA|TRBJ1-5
CAISAQVGGNQPQHF
TGTGCCATCAGTGCTCAAGTGGGGGGCAATCAGCCCCAGCATTTT
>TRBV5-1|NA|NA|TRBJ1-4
CASSLGGAGYEKLFF
TGCGCCAGCAGCTTGGGTGGGGCAGGGTATGAAAAACTGTTTTTT
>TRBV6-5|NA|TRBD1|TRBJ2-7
CASRHGTGSSYEQYF
TGTGCCAGCAGGCACGGGACAGGGAGTTCCTACGAGCAGTACTTC
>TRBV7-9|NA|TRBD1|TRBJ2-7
CASSFIGQGAPHEQYF
TGTGCCAGCAGCTTTATCGGACAGGGGGCCCCCCACGAGCAGTACTTC
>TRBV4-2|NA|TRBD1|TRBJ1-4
CASSGGDRDNEKLFF
TGTGCCAGCAGTGGCGGGGACAGAGATAATGAAAAACTGTTTTTT
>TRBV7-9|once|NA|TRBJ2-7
CASSLWIRAEGEQYF
TGTGCCAGCAGCTTATGGATTAGGGCCGAGGGGGAGCAGTACTTC
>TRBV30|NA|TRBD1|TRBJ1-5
CAWSFNRGNQPQHF
TGTGCCTGGAGTTTCAACAGGGGTAATCAGCCCCAGCATTTT
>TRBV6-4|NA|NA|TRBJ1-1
CASSVSGGLNTEAFF
TGTGCCAGCAGTGTCTCGGGCGGACTGAACACTGAAGCTTTCTTT
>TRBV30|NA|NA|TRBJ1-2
CAWSTDRVYGYTF
TGTGCCTGGAGTACCGACAGAGTCTATGGCTACACCTTC
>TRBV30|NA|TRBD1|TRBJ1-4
CAWSPRTGARAKLFF
TGTGCCTGGAGTCCCCGGACAGGGGCCCGGGCCAAACTGTTTTTT
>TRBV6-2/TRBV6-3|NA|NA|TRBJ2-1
CASSYSRSSYHFF
TGTGCCAGCAGTTACTCCCGATCCTCCTATCATTTCTTC
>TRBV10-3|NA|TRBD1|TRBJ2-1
CAISSGAGGTHGEQFF
TGTGCCATCAGCTCCGGGGCAGGGGGCACGCATGGGGAGCAGTTCTTC
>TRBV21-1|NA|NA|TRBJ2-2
CASSKFPPTSPGELFF
TGTGCCAGCAGCAAATTCCCGCCGACTAGCCCCGGGGAGCTGTTTTTT
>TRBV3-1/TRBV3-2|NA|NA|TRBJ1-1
CASSQVGGGSTEAFF
TGTGCCAGCAGCCAAGTGGGCGGTGGGAGCACTGAAGCTTTCTTT
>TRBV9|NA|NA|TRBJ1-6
CASSVDRDSPLHF
TGTGCCAGCAGCGTAGACAGGGATTCACCCCTCCACTTT
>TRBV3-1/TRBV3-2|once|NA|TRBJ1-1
CASSPYLNTEAFF
TGTGCCAGCAGCCCATACTTGAACACTGAAGCTTTCTTT
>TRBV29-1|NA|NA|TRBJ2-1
CSVDGGNEQFF
TGCAGCGTTGATGGAGGCAATGAGCAGTTCTTC
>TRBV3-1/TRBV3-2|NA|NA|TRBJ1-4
CASSPSATNEKLFF
TGTGCCAGCAGCCCGTCTGCAACTAATGAAAAACTGTTTTTT